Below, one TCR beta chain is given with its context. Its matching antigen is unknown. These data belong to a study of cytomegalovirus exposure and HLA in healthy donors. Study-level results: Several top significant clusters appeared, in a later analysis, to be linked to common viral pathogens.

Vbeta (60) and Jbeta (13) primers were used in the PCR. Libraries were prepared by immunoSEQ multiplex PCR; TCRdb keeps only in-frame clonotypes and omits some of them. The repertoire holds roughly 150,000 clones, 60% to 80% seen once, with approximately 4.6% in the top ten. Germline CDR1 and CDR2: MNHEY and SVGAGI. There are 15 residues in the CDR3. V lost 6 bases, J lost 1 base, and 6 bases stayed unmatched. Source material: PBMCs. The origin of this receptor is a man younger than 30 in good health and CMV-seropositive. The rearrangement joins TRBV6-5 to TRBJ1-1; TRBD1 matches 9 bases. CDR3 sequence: CASRRQGVSNTEAFF. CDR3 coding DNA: TGTGCCAGCAGGAGACAGGGGGTATCGAACACTGAAGCTTTCTTT.